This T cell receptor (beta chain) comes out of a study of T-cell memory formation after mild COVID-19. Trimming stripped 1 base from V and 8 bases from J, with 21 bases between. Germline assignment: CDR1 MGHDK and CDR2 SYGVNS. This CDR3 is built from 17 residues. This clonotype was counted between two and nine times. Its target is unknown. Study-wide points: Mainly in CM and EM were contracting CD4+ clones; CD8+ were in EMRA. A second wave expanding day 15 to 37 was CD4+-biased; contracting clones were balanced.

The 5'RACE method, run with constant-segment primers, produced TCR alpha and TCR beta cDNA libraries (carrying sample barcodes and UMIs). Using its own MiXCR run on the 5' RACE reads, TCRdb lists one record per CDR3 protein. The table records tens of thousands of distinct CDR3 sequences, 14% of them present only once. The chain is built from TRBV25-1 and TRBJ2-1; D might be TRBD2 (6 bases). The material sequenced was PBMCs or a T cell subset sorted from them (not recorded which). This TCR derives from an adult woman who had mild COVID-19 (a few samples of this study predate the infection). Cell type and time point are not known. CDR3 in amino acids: CASSEWIRAGSGYEQFF. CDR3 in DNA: TGTGCCAGCAGTGAATGGATTCGAGCCGGGAGTGGTTATGAGCAGTTCTTC. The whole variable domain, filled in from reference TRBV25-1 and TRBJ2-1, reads EADIYQTPRYLVIGTGKKITLECSQTMGHDKMYWYQQDPGMELHLIHYSYGVNSTEKGDLSSESTVSRIRTEHFPLTLESARPSHTSQYLCASSEWIRAGSGYEQFFGPGTRLTVL.